These 10 T cell receptor beta chains came from one sample sequenced in a study of T cell repertoires in cytomegalovirus infection. Each CDR3 protein gets one entry after TCRdb re-called the reads with MiXCR. The sample holds approximately 400,000 distinct CDR3 sequences, roughly 30% seen once. Sequencing was performed on PBMCs. The receptor source for this set is a human donor in good health (CMV status not recorded). Some clones in this sample may be carry-over from other donors' samples.

At least ten counts were recorded for this clonotype. V usage is TRBV7-2 and J usage is TRBJ1-6; 7 bases line up with TRBD1. V was pared by 5 bases and J by 9 bases, with 10 bases of the junction left unmatched. The CDR3 spans 15 residues. Germline V gene lookup returns CDR1 SGHTA and CDR2 FQGNSA. CDR3 region: CASSTELQGSSPLHF. The CDR3 DNA follows: TGTGCCAGCAGCACAGAGCTACAGGGGAGTTCACCCCTCCACTTT.

This clonotype was recorded many times. This chain uses TRBV6-5 with TRBJ2-1, with a possible D match to TRBD1 (6 bases). The V end was cut by 0 bases, the J end by 2 bases, with 11 bases between. The germline V gene encodes CDR1 MNHEY and CDR2 SVGAGI. The CDR3 covers 16 residues. In DNA, the CDR3 is TGTGCCAGCAGTTACTCGGAGAGGGGGACCTACAATGAGCAGTTCTTC. Translation: CASSYSERGTYNEQFF.

A word on this clonotype: A read error is possible here, since a much larger clone lies one base away. This chain links TRBV11-2 with TRBJ2-1, with 8 bases matching TRBD2. CDR1 and CDR2 (germline): SGHAT, FQNNGV. J lost 5 bases, V lost 4 bases, and 13 bases had no gene match. This CDR3 contains 17 residues. The CDR3 sequence: CASSSGLPGTRNNEQFF. In nucleotides, the CDR3 is TGTGCCAGCAGCTCAGGCTTACCCGGGACTAGAAACAATGAGCAGTTCTTC.

The chain couples TRBV7-9 to TRBJ1-2; D gene uncertain. V shed 0 bases and J shed 4 bases, with 3 bases lying between them. This CDR3 is 12 amino acids long. Per germline, CDR1 SEHNR and CDR2 FQNEAQ (reference sequence). CDR3: CASSLALYGYTF. CDR3 bases: TGTGCCAGCAGCTTAGCGCTCTATGGCTACACCTTC.

This clonotype was recorded a few times. V is TRBV2 and J is TRBJ1-2, with a tentative D call TRBD1 (5 bases). CDR1 and CDR2 (germline): SNHLY, FYNNEI. The V and J ends lost 6 bases and 2 bases respectively, with 13 bases between them. This CDR3 is 14 amino acids long. CDR3 protein: CASRTTATNYGYTF. In nucleotides, the CDR3 is TGTGCCAGCAGAACGACAGCGACGAACTATGGCTACACCTTC.

Comments on this clonotype: The DNA is left out, because the CDR3 cannot be placed on it with certainty; the CDR3 is given as TCRdb lists it. V and J are TRBV15 and TRBJ1-5. Germline V lookup: CDR1 LNHNV, CDR2 YYDKDF (reference sequence). The CDR3 comprises 13 residues, both ends counted. CDR3: CATSSSVRGHQHF.

The chain employs TRBV2 and TRBJ2-7; 7 nucleotides match TRBD1. Germline V gene sequence: CDR1 SNHLY, CDR2 FYNNEI. The ends lost 8 bases at V and 2 bases at J; junction bases unmatched: 6. The CDR3 length is 13 residues. CDR3 sequence: CASGEDRTYEQYF. The CDR3 DNA sequence: TGTGCCAGCGGCGAGGACAGGACCTACGAGCAGTACTTC.

This clonotype came up a few times. The chain is built from TRBV25-1 and TRBJ1-4; D call uncertain. This CDR3 has 15 amino acids. From germline, CDR1 is MGHDK and CDR2 SYGVNS. V gave up 0 bases and J gave up 10 bases, with 15 bases separating them. The CDR3 sequence: CASSEYIAQRTKLFF. In DNA form, the CDR3 reads TGTGCCAGCAGTGAATATATCGCCCAACGGACAAAACTGTTTTTT.

This clonotype showed up many times. The chain employs TRBV7-2 and TRBJ2-2; no clear D gene. Trimming cost V 2 bases and J 7 bases, with 5 bases left between them. The CDR3 consists of 12 residues. Germline V gene data show CDR1 as SGHTA and CDR2 as FQGNSA. DNA of the CDR3: TGTGCCAGCAGCTTAAGACTCGGGGAGCTGTTTTTT. This encodes CASSLRLGELFF. Full variable domain (outside the CDR3, taken from reference TRBV7-2 and TRBJ2-2): GAGVSQSPSNKVTEKGKDVELRCDPISGHTALYWYRQSLGQGLEFLIYFQGNSAPDKSGLPSDRFSAERTGGSVSTLTIQRTQQEDSAVYLCASSLRLGELFFGEGSRLTVL.

This clonotype was detected only a few times. The chain combines TRBV19 with TRBJ2-3, with TRBD1 as a possible D gene (5 bases). The CDR3 covers 17 residues. The V end lost 8 bases, the J end lost 2 bases, and 23 bases lay between the germline ends. CDR1 is LNHDA, CDR2 SQIVND, per germline (reference sequence). The CDR3 region is CASANWRLGAPTDTQYF. CDR3 DNA: TGTGCCAGTGCTAATTGGCGTTTAGGGGCCCCCACAGATACGCAGTATTTT.